The clone carrying this T cell receptor beta chain was counted a single time. What it recognizes is unknown. This entry belongs to a study of shared clonotypes between healthy human individuals. General study findings and limits: The study found lower generation probabilities in non-shared clonotypes than in those shared by all four donors. The researchers took only blood, and tissue repertoires probably look different.

The method was immunoSEQ multiplex PCR; TCRdb's version includes in-frame clones alone and lacks a portion of them. This table holds 2 million to 3 million clones, 93% found once. Caucasian adults living in Nashville, Tennessee, provided all samples. The sequence was collected from a man in his late teens or twenties in good health. Some clones in this sample may be carry-over from other donors' samples. Sequenced sample: naive CD4+ T cells from PBMCs. The subset was: CD45RA+ positively selected.

CDR3 DNA: TGTGCCAGCTCAAAGGGGAATTGGGGTACGCAGTATTTT. It codes for CASSKGNWGTQYF. The chain has TRBV18 and TRBJ2-3; a possible D gene is TRBD1 (5 bases). This CDR3 spans 13 amino acids. The germline V gene encodes CDR1 KGHSH and CDR2 LQKENI. Trimming took off 5 bases at V and 8 bases at J, with 14 bases between the two ends.